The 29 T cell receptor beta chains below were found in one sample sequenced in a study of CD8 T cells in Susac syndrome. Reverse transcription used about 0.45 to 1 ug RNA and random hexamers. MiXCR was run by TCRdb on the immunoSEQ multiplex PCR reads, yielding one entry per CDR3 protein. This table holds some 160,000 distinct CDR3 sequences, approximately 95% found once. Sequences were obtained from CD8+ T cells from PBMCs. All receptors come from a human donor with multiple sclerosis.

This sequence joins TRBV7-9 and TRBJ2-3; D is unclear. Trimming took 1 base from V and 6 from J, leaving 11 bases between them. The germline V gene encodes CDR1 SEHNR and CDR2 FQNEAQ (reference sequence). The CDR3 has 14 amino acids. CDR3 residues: CASSLDFDGDTQYF. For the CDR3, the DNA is TGTGCCAGCAGCTTAGATTTCGATGGGGATACGCAGTATTTT.

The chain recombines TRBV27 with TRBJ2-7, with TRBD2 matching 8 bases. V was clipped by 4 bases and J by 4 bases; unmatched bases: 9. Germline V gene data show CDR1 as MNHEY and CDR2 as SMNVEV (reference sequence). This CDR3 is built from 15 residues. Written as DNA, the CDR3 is TGTGCCAGCAGTTCCCTCCGGGGGGGGGTTTACGAGCAGTACTTC. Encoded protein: CASSSLRGGVYEQYF.

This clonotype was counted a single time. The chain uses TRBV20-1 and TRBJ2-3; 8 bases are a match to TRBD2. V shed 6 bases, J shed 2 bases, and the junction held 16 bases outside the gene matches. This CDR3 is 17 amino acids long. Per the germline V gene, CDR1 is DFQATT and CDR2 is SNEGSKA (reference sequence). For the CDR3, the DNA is TGCAGTGCGCACCAGCGGGGGACCCTCCGAACCACAGATACGCAGTATTTT. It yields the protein CSAHQRGTLRTTDTQYF.

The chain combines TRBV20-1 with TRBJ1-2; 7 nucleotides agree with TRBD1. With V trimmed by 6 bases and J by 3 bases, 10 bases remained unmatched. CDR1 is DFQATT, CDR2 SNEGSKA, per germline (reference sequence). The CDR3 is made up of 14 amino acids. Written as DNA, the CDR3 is TGCAGTGCCTTTACCGGTACAGGGGACTATGGCTACACCTTC. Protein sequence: CSAFTGTGDYGYTF.

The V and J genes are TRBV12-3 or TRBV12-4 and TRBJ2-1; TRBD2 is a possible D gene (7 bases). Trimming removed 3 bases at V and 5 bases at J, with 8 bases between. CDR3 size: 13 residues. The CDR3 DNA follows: TGTGCCAGCAGTTTCGGGGGGCACAATGAGCAGTTCTTC. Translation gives CASSFGGHNEQFF.

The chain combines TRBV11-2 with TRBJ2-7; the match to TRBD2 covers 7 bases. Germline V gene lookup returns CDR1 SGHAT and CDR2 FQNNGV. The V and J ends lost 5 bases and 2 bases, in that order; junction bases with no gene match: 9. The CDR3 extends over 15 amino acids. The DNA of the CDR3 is TGTGCCAGCAGCCCTACGGCGGGGGTCGCCTACGAGCAGTACTTC. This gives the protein CASSPTAGVAYEQYF.

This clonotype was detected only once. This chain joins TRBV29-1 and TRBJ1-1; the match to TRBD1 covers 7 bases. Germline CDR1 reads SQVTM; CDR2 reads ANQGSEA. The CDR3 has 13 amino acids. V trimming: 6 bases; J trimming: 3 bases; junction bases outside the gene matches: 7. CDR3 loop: CSVDQGDYTEAFF. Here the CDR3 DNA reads TGCAGCGTGGACCAGGGGGATTACACTGAAGCTTTCTTT.

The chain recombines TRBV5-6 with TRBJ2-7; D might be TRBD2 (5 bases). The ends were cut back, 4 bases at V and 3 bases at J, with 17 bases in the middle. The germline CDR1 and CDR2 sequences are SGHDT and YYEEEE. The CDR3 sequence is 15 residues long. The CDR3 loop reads CASSPTLSGRYEQYF. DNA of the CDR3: TGTGCCAGCAGCCCTACTCTGAGCGGTCGCTACGAGCAGTACTTC.

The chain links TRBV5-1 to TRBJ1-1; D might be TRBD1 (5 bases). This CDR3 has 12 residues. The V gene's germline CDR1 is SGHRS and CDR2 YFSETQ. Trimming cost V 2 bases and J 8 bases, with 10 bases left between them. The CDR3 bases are TGCGCCAGCAGCTTAGGGGCTCAAGAAGCTTTCTTT. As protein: CASSLGAQEAFF.

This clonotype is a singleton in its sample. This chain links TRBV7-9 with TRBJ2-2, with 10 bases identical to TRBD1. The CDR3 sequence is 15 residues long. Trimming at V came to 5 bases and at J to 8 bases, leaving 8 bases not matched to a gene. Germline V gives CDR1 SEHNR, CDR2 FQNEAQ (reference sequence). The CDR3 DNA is TGTGCCAGCAGCGATAAGACAGGGGGCTTTGGGGAGCTGTTTTTT. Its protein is CASSDKTGGFGELFF.

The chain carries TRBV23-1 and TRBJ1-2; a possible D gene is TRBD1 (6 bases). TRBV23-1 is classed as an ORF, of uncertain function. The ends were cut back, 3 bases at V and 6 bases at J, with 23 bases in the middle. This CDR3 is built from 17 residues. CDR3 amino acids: CASSHPPTGRSLHGYTF. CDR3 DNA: TGCGCCAGCAGTCATCCTCCTACAGGGAGGAGTTTGCATGGCTACACCTTC.

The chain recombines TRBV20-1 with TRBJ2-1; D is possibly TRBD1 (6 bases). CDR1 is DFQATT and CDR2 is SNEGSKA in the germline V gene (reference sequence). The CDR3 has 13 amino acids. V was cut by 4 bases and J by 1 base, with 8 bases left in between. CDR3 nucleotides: TGCAGTGCTATACAGGGTTCCTACAATGAGCAGTTCTTC. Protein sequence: CSAIQGSYNEQFF.

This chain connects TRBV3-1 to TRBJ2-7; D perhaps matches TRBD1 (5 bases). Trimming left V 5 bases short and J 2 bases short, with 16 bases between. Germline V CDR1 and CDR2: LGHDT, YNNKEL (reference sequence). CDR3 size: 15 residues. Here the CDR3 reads CASSLVRGSPYEQYF. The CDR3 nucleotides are TGTGCCAGCAGCTTGGTAAGGGGTTCTCCCTACGAGCAGTACTTC.

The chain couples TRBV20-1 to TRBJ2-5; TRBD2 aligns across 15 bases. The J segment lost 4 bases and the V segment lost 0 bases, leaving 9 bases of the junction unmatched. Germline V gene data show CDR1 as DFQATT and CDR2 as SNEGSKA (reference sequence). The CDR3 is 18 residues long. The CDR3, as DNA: TGCAGTGCTAGAGATCTGGGACTAGCGGGAGGCTGGGTAGAGACCCAGTACTTC. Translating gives CSARDLGLAGGWVETQYF.

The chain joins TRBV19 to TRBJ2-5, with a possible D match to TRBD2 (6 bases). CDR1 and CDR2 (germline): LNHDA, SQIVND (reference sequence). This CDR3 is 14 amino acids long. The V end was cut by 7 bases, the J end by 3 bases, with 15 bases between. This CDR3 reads CASTRVPGEETQYF. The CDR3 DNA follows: TGTGCCAGTACCCGGGTTCCGGGGGAAGAGACCCAGTACTTC. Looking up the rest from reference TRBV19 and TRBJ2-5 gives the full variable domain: DGGITQSPKYLFRKEGQNVTLSCEQNLNHDAMYWYRQDPGQGLRLIYYSQIVNDFQKGDIAEGYSVSREKKESFPLTVTSAQKNPTAFYLCASTRVPGEETQYFGPGTRLLVL.

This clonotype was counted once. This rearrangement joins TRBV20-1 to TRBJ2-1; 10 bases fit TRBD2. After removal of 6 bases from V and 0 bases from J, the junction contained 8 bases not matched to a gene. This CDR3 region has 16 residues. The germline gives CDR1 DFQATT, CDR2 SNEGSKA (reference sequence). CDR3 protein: CSADLASGSSYNEQFF. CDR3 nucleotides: TGCAGTGCGGACCTGGCTAGCGGGAGCTCCTACAATGAGCAGTTCTTC.

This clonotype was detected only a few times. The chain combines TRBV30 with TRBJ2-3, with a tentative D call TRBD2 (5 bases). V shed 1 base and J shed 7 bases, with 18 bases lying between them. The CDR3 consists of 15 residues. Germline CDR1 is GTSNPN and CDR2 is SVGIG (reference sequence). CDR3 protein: CAWSGSGPLMNTQYF. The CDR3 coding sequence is TGTGCCTGGAGTGGGAGCGGCCCCCTCATGAATACGCAGTATTTT.

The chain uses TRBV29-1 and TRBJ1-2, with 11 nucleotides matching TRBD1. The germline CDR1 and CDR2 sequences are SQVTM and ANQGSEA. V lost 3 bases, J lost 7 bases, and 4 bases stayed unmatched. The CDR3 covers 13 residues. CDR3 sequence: CSVEGQGVFGYTF. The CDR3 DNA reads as TGCAGCGTTGAGGGACAGGGGGTGTTTGGCTACACCTTC. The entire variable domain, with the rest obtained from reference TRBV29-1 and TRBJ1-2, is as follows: SAVISQKPSRDICQRGTSLTIQCQVDSQVTMMFWYRQQPGQSLTLIATANQGSEATYESGFVIDKFPISRPNLTFSTLTVSNMSPEDSSIYLCSVEGQGVFGYTFGSGTRLTVV.

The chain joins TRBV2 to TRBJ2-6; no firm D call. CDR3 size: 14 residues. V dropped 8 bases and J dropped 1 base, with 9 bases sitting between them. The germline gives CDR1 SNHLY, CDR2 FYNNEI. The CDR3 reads CASSPWSGANVLTF. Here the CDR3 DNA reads TGTGCCAGCTCTCCCTGGTCTGGGGCCAACGTCCTGACTTTC. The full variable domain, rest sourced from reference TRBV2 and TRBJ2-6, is EPEVTQTPSHQVTQMGQEVILRCVPISNHLYFYWYRQILGQKVEFLVSFYNNEISEKSEIFDDQFSVERPDGSNFTLKIRSTKLEDSAMYFCASSPWSGANVLTFGAGSRLTVL.

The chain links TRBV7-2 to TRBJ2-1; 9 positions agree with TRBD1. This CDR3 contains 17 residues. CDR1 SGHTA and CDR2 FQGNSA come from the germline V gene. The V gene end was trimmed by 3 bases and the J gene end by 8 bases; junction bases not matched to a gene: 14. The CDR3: CASSFPLGTGLSDEQFF. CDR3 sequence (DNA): TGTGCCAGCAGCTTTCCCCTCGGGACAGGGTTATCGGATGAGCAGTTCTTC.

CDR3 protein: CASSLSGRAMAYEQYF. In nucleotides, the CDR3 is TGCGCCAGCAGCTTGTCGGGACGTGCTATGGCCTACGAGCAGTACTTC. This chain connects TRBV5-1 to TRBJ2-7; D possibly uses TRBD1 or TRBD2 (5 bases each). The CDR3 sequence is 16 residues long. Germline loops: CDR1 SGHRS, CDR2 YFSETQ. V was shortened by 1 base and J by 2 bases, with 16 bases between the two germline ends.

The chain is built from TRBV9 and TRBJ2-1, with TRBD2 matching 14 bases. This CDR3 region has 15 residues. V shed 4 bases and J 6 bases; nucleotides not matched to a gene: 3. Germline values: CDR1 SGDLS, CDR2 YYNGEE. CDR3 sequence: CASSTGTSGSNEQFF. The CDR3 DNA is TGTGCCAGCAGCACTGGGACTAGCGGGAGCAATGAGCAGTTCTTC. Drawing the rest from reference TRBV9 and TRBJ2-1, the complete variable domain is DSGVTQTPKHLITATGQRVTLRCSPRSGDLSVYWYQQSLDQGLQFLIQYYNGEERAKGNILERFSAQQFPDLHSELNLSSLELGDSALYFCASSTGTSGSNEQFFGPGTRLTVL.

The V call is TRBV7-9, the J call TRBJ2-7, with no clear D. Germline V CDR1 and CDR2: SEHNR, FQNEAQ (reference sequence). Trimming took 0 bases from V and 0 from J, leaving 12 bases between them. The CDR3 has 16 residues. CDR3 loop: CASSLAGSTNSYEQYF. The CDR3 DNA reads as TGTGCCAGCAGCTTAGCGGGCAGTACTAACTCCTACGAGCAGTACTTC.

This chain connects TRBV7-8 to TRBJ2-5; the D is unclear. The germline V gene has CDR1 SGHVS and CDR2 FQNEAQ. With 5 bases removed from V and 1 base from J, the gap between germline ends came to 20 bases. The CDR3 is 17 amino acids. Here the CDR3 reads CASSPYNFIGPQETQYF. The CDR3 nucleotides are TGTGCCAGCAGCCCCTACAACTTTATAGGGCCCCAAGAGACCCAGTACTTC.

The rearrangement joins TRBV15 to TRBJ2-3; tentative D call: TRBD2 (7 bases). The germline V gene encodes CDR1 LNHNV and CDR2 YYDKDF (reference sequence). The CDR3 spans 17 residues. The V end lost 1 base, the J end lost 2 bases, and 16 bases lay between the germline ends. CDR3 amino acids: CATSRGPLGGLTDTQYF. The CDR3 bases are TGTGCCACCAGCAGAGGCCCCTTGGGGGGGCTCACAGATACGCAGTATTTT.

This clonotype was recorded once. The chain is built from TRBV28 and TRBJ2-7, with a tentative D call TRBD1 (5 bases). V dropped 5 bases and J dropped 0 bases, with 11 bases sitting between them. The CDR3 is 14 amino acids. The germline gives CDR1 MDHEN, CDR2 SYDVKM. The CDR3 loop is CASSQQESSYEQYF. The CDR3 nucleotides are TGTGCCAGCAGTCAACAGGAAAGCTCCTACGAGCAGTACTTC.

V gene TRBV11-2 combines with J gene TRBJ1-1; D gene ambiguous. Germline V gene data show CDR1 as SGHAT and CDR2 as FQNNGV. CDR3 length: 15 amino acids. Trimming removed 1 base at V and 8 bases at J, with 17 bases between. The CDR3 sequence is CASSLGPGRGLEAFF. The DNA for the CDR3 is TGTGCCAGCAGCTTAGGCCCAGGACGAGGACTGGAAGCTTTCTTT.

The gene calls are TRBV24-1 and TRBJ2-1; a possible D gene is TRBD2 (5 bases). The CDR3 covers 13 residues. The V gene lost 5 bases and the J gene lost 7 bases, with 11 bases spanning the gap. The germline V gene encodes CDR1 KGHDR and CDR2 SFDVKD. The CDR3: CATSGGPGNEQFF. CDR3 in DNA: TGTGCCACCAGTGGTGGGCCGGGAAATGAGCAGTTCTTC.

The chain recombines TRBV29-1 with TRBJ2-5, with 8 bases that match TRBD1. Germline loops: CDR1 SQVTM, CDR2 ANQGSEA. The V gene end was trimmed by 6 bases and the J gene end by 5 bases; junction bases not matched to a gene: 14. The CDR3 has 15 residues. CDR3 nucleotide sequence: TGCAGCGTCTCCATCCGGGACAGGCCCAGGGAGACCCAGTACTTC. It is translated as CSVSIRDRPRETQYF.